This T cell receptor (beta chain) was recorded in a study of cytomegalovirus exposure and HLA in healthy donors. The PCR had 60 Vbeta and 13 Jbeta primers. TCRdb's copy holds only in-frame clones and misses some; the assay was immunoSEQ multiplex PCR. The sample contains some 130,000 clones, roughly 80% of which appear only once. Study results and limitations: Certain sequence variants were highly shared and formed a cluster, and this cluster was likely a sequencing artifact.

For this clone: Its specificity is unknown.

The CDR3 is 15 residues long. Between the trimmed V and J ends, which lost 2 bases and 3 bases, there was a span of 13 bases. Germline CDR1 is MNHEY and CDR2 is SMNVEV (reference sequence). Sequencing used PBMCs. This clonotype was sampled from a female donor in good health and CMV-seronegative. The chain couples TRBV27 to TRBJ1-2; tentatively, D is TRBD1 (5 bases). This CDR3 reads CASSLGASSYYGYTF. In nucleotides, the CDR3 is TGTGCCAGCAGTTTAGGGGCCTCAAGCTACTATGGCTACACCTTC.